This T cell receptor beta chain was identified in a study of beta chain features in type 1 diabetes (dated by TCRdb to 2017 to 2018). The study in broad terms: Mean age, gender distribution, total cell number and subset yield did not differ between patients and healthy donors. A total of 100 million to 140 million sorted cells were examined across all samples, and the number of cells per subset was strongly correlated with RNA yield. Regulatory and stem cell-like memory subsets were isolated from only 8 patients and about eight healthy donors, whereas naive and central memory subsets came from all 28 donors. In the study, recently diagnosed type 1 diabetes patients and matched healthy donors were compared on the TCRB repertoires of their sorted circulating CD4+ T cell subsets. The investigation overall reported the following: Naive, central memory and regulatory TCRB repertoires appeared more similar among patients than among healthy donors. Shorter templates might be favored by PCR, yet because patient and control samples were amplified and corrected together, any such skew would affect both groups equally. Fewer insertions and more nucleotide deletions at VDJ recombination sites were observed in patients with type 1 diabetes, implying thymic rearrangement abnormalities. Because cDNA was sequenced instead of genomic DNA, highly expressing activated cells could be over-represented, though the groups showed no difference in activation or CD3 levels. Because small numbers of individuals were included in the HLA sub-analyses, any influence of HLA type on TCRB rearrangement was left unresolved. A moderate but significant shortening of TCRB CDR3 length was observed in type 1 diabetes patients in all four CD4+ subsets.

Its CDR3 holds 13 amino acids, cysteine through phenylalanine. Only the CDR3 portion is preserved as DNA: 39 bases, with reading frame beginning at the first base. The germline V gene (reference sequence) sets CDR1 to GTSNPN and CDR2 to SVGIG. Relative to germline, V is 3 bases shorter and J is 0 bases shorter, with 7 bases between their ends. This clone came up a few times. Its antigen specificity is not known. Per-base qualities were not stored, and no clone one base away is much larger. The entire amount of isolated RNA was reverse transcribed using the High Capacity cDNA Reverse Transcription Kit, so the sequenced TCRB transcripts were expressed ones. Naive, central memory and regulatory T cell samples underwent deep immunoSEQ sequencing, averaging approximately 3.5 million total reads per sample. After sorted cells were lysed in RLT buffer, RNA was extracted with DNase-treated RNeasy Micro or Mini kits, with the choice depending on cell number. Each cell subset was processed on its own to prevent cross-contamination, while patient and healthy donor samples were processed together. The immunoSEQ multiplex PCR was used to amplify TCRB sequences from cDNA, yielding 87-bp fragments that span the CDR3 region. Sequencing of the amplicons was performed on the Illumina HiSeq platform. The published analysis was carried out like this. PCR bias was computationally corrected using synthetic template baselines, reads within Hamming distance 2 were collapsed, and singletons that could not be merged were discarded. Reads were aligned to IMGT to assign V, D and J genes, CDR3 length, and insertions or deletions at six rearrangement sites. Within each subset, clonotype counts were normalized to sorted cell number, and only after that were true diversity and Gini coefficients computed with the tcR R package. Repertoire sharing was quantified using the overlap coefficient calculated on TCRB nucleotide sequences. As a proxy for the pre-selection repertoire, out-of-frame TCRB sequences from naive cells were analyzed. TCRdb re-hosts the immuneACCESS table, in-frame sequences only. Its copies lack some clones; in the studies checked, an unresolved V gene accounts for under half of them, and the cause for the rest is not known. Clone size and the V and J calls come from that table; the DNA yielded D and trimming. This sample comprises a few hundred thousand clones, less than 30% of them detected only once. Of the sample, around 0.011% is held by the ten largest clones.

A single peripheral blood draw of 90 to 150 mL on average was collected from each donor into heparinised tubes. A BD FACSAria II was used to sort naive, central memory, regulatory and stem cell-like memory CD4+ T cells with a panel that included CD45RO, CCR7, CD25, CD127, CD95 and CD27. All sorted populations exceeded 95% purity. PBMCs were separated immediately by Lymphoprep density gradient centrifugation and were stained directly, without being cultured. Samples were stained and sorted in pairs, with one healthy donor and one patient per experiment, so that batch effects were minimized. The TCR sequence derives from a woman in her twenties or thirties with type 1 diabetes. Rearrangement joined TRBV30 to TRBJ2-3; the D gene cannot be resolved reliably. The sequencing sample was made of naive CD4+ T cells from blood. The intended sense of this specimen's cell subset or site label: true naive CD4+ T cells. The CDR3 protein: CAWSLDSTDTQYF. In nucleotide form, the sequence is TGTGCCTGGAGCCTAGATAGCACAGATACGCAGTATTTT.